This TCR beta chain was documented in a study of PD-1 blockade in classical Hodgkin lymphoma. Whole-study context: Nivolumab dosing for patients was 3 mg/kg, administered intravenously every 2 weeks. Study findings and constraints: Whereas CD4+ TCR diversity had risen significantly by C4D1, CD8+ TCR diversity had not. TCR diversity at baseline was reported to be reduced in newly diagnosed patients relative to healthy donors. Complete responders' baseline diversity resembled that of newly diagnosed patients.

This CDR3 contains 12 residues. The germline V gene has CDR1 LNHDA and CDR2 SQIVND (reference sequence). The germline V and J ends were trimmed by 3 bases and 2 bases, with 2 bases remaining between them. All trial patients relapsed after autologous stem cell transplantation. Points on this clone: Its specificity is not known.

Libraries were prepared by immunoSEQ multiplex PCR; TCRdb keeps only in-frame clonotypes and omits some of them. Of about 37,000 clones in the sample, more than 65% were seen once. Material: peripheral blood mononuclear cells (PBMCs), obtained before the second cycle of nivolumab. V and J are TRBV19 and TRBJ1-5; no clear D. This sequence was found in a human donor with classical Hodgkin lymphoma. CDR3 region: CASSIGNQPQHF. CDR3 nucleotide sequence: TGTGCCAGTAGTATCGGCAATCAGCCCCAGCATTTT. Full variable domain (outside the CDR3, taken from reference TRBV19 and TRBJ1-5): DGGITQSPKYLFRKEGQNVTLSCEQNLNHDAMYWYRQDPGQGLRLIYYSQIVNDFQKGDIAEGYSVSREKKESFPLTVTSAQKNPTAFYLCASSIGNQPQHFGDGTRLSIL.